The 22 T cell receptor beta chains reported below all come from one sample, sequenced in a study of shared T cell receptors in the human thymus. Method: immunoSEQ multiplex PCR; TCRdb's copy keeps in-frame clones and lacks some. The repertoire holds about 660,000 clones, approximately 88% seen once, with 0.0085% to 0.012% in the top ten. These data also featured in a second study, about human thymus T cells.

Sequenced: thymocytes. These TCRs come from a boy less than two years old with a congenital heart defect.

The chain employs TRBV14 and TRBJ2-7; 7 bases line up with TRBD2. The CDR3 runs 14 residues. Germline values: CDR1 SGHDN, CDR2 FVKESK. J gave up 5 bases and V 1 base, and 5 bases lay outside the gene matches. Here the CDR3 DNA reads TGTGCCAGCAGCCAAGGGGAGGGGTGGAACGAGCAGTACTTC. Translating it yields CASSQGEGWNEQYF.

The chain links TRBV7-3 to TRBJ2-7; perhaps TRBD1 as D (6 bases). This CDR3 is 13 amino acids long. Germline V gene lookup returns CDR1 SGHTA and CDR2 FQGTGA. V lost 2 bases and J lost 6, with 11 bases in between. DNA for the CDR3: TGTGCCAGCAGCTTATGGGCAGGGGCCGAGCAGTACTTC. Its protein product is CASSLWAGAEQYF. Using reference TRBV7-3 and TRBJ2-7 for the parts outside the CDR3, the full variable domain is GAGVSQTPSNKVTEKGKYVELRCDPISGHTALYWYRQSLGQGPEFLIYFQGTGAADDSGLPNDRFFAVRPEGSVSTLKIQRTERGDSAVYLCASSLWAGAEQYFGPGTRLTVT.

V and J are TRBV5-1 and TRBJ1-1, with TRBD1 matching over 9 bases. In germline, CDR1 is SGHRS, CDR2 YFSETQ. The CDR3 covers 14 residues. V was clipped by 1 base and J by 7 bases; unmatched bases: 5. Here the CDR3 DNA reads TGCGCCAGCAGCTTGCAGGACAGGGGACATGAAGCTTTCTTT. It specifies CASSLQDRGHEAFF.

The rearrangement joins TRBV27 to TRBJ2-1; possible D gene TRBD2, 6 bases. Germline V gene data show CDR1 as MNHEY and CDR2 as SMNVEV (reference sequence). The CDR3 is 16 residues long. The V end lost 3 bases, the J end lost 3 bases, and 15 bases lay between the germline ends. The CDR3 reads CASSLSGDILYNEQFF. In DNA form, the CDR3 reads TGTGCCAGCAGTTTGTCGGGAGACATACTCTACAATGAGCAGTTCTTC.

The rearrangement uses TRBV25-1 and TRBJ1-4; weak D call: TRBD1 (5 bases). Deletions cut 4 bases from V and 8 bases from J, with 11 bases between. The CDR3 consists of 13 residues. Germline CDR1 and CDR2: MGHDK and SYGVNS. The DNA for the CDR3 is TGTGCCAGCAGTGCGTGGGGGGGGGAAAAACTGTTTTTT. Translated, it gives CASSAWGGEKLFF.

The V and J genes are TRBV27 and TRBJ2-7; 9 bases fit TRBD2. The germline V gene has CDR1 MNHEY and CDR2 SMNVEV (reference sequence). The CDR3 spans 20 residues. After removal of 5 bases from V and 6 bases from J, the junction contained 26 bases not matched to a gene. CDR3 amino acids: CASSPRPGLAKRVPSPEQYF. Written as DNA, the CDR3 is TGTGCCAGCAGTCCTCGGCCGGGACTAGCTAAAAGGGTGCCCTCCCCCGAGCAGTACTTC.

The chain joins TRBV25-1 to TRBJ1-4, with 10 bases that match TRBD1. The CDR3 runs 14 residues. V gave up 3 bases and J gave up 8 bases; unmatched junction bases: 3. Germline-derived CDR1 and CDR2 are MGHDK and SYGVNS. Here the CDR3 reads CASSEDRGKEKLFF. CDR3 sequence (DNA): TGTGCCAGCAGTGAGGACAGGGGGAAGGAAAAACTGTTTTTT. Variable domain in full (rest from reference TRBV25-1 and TRBJ1-4): EADIYQTPRYLVIGTGKKITLECSQTMGHDKMYWYQQDPGMELHLIHYSYGVNSTEKGDLSSESTVSRIRTEHFPLTLESARPSHTSQYLCASSEDRGKEKLFFGSGTQLSVL.

To note about this clone: One junction end disagrees with the germline gene, perhaps due to a read error. The chain links TRBV19 to TRBJ2-7; TRBD2 matches 8 bases. Germline lookup yields CDR1 LNHDA and CDR2 SQIVND (reference sequence). This CDR3 is 15 amino acids long. The CDR3 sequence: CASRDPRTSSHEQYF. The CDR3 DNA reads TGTGCCAGTAGAGACCCCAGGACTAGCTCCCACGAGCAGTACTTC.

This rearrangement joins TRBV20-1 to TRBJ2-3; 7 bases line up with TRBD2. CDR3 size: 11 residues. CDR1 DFQATT and CDR2 SNEGSKA come from the germline V gene (reference sequence). CDR3 region: CNPSGGTDQYF. CDR3 coding DNA: TGCAACCCCTCCGGGGGGACCGACCAGTATTTT.

The chain uses TRBV5-8 and TRBJ2-4; the match to TRBD1 covers 10 bases. The CDR3 covers 18 residues. In germline, CDR1 is SGHTS, CDR2 YDEGEE. Trimming removed 4 bases from V and 2 bases from J; junction bases left unmatched: 12. The CDR3 nucleotides are TGTGCCAGCAGCCCCACGGGACAGGGGAGGGGATCCAAAAACATTCAGTACTTC. Protein: CASSPTGQGRGSKNIQYF.

V usage is TRBV4-3 and J usage is TRBJ2-2; 12 bases are a match to TRBD2. Looked up from germline, CDR1 is LGHNA and CDR2 is YSLEER. The CDR3 spans 16 residues. V shed 6 bases and J 6 bases; nucleotides not matched to a gene: 8. Here the CDR3 reads CASSPILAGGPGELFF. CDR3 nucleotide sequence: TGCGCCAGCAGTCCAATACTAGCGGGAGGCCCCGGGGAGCTGTTTTTT.

This chain links TRBV11-2 with TRBJ2-7; 7 nucleotides match TRBD2. The CDR3 totals 16 residues. The V and J ends lost 2 bases and 4 bases, in that order; junction bases with no gene match: 11. Germline CDR1 SGHAT, CDR2 FQNNGV. Here the CDR3 reads CASSLSGLAVGYEQYF. The CDR3 DNA reads as TGTGCCAGCAGCTTATCAGGGCTAGCGGTTGGTTACGAGCAGTACTTC.

V usage is TRBV5-1 and J usage is TRBJ2-1; D possibly corresponds to TRBD2 (6 bases). CDR3 length equals 13 residues. Germline V lookup: CDR1 SGHRS, CDR2 YFSETQ. Trimming shortened V by 4 bases and J by 8 bases, and 13 bases separated the two germline ends. The chain's CDR3 is CASSQTSVHEQFF. Written as DNA, the CDR3 is TGCGCCAGCAGCCAGACTAGTGTGCATGAGCAGTTCTTC.

The chain joins TRBV5-6 to TRBJ1-2; the match to TRBD1 covers 7 bases. The V gene's germline CDR1 is SGHDT and CDR2 YYEEEE. V shed 3 bases and J 2 bases; nucleotides not matched to a gene: 7. The CDR3 spans 15 residues. Here the CDR3 reads CASSSTGTENYGYTF. CDR3 bases: TGTGCCAGCAGCTCTACCGGGACAGAGAACTATGGCTACACCTTC. The variable domain in full, completed from reference TRBV5-6 and TRBJ1-2, reads DAGVTQSPTHLIKTRGQQVTLRCSPKSGHDTVSWYQQALGQGPQFIFQYYEEEERQRGNFPDRFSGHQFPNYSSELNVNALLLGDSALYLCASSSTGTENYGYTFGSGTRLTVV.

This sequence joins TRBV30 and TRBJ1-5, with a weak D call TRBD1 (6 bases). Per germline, CDR1 GTSNPN and CDR2 SVGIG (reference sequence). The CDR3 has 14 amino acids. The V end lost 1 base, the J end lost 6 bases, and 13 bases lay between the germline ends. The CDR3 protein is CAWSDQTGRQPQHF. The CDR3, as DNA: TGTGCCTGGAGTGATCAGACAGGACGTCAGCCCCAGCATTTT.

The genes are TRBV5-6 and TRBJ1-5, with D uncertain. Trimming removed 2 bases at V and 7 bases at J, with 16 bases between. Germline V gives CDR1 SGHDT, CDR2 YYEEEE. There are 15 residues in the CDR3. In nucleotides, the CDR3 is TGTGCCAGCAGCTTTGGAGCCAAGCCTCACCAGCCCCAGCATTTT. Encoded protein: CASSFGAKPHQPQHF.

V gene TRBV28 combines with J gene TRBJ1-1; TRBD1 aligns across 10 bases. The CDR3 totals 19 residues. Germline CDR1 is MDHEN and CDR2 is SYDVKM. The V and J ends lost 6 bases and 1 base, in that order; junction bases with no gene match: 17. CDR3 sequence reads: CASSPGRDRGHPANTEAFF. CDR3 in DNA: TGTGCCAGCAGCCCCGGCCGGGACAGGGGCCATCCGGCGAACACTGAAGCTTTCTTT.

The chain couples TRBV12-5 to TRBJ1-2, with D uncertain. Germline lookup yields CDR1 LGHNT and CDR2 FRNRAP. V dropped 1 base and J dropped 7 bases, with 13 bases sitting between them. The CDR3 runs 14 residues. The CDR3 nucleotides are TGTGCTAGTGGTTTGGGCCAAACTCCCTTTGGCTACACCTTC. It encodes CASGLGQTPFGYTF.

The V call is TRBV7-2, the J call TRBJ2-2, with 9 bases aligning to TRBD2. The V segment lost 0 bases and the J segment 3 bases; nucleotides outside the gene matches: 14. Germline V gene data show CDR1 as SGHTA and CDR2 as FQGNSA. This CDR3 contains 20 residues. CDR3 loop: CASSLASRGLAGEYTGELFF. The CDR3 region has the DNA TGTGCCAGCAGCTTAGCGTCAAGAGGGTTAGCGGGAGAGTACACCGGGGAGCTGTTTTTT.

The CDR3 sequence: CASRLGLAFDNEQFF. CDR3 DNA sequence: TGTGCCAGCAGATTAGGACTAGCGTTTGACAATGAGCAGTTCTTC. The genes are TRBV5-4 and TRBJ2-1; TRBD2 matches at 9 bases. Germline assignment: CDR1 SGHNT and CDR2 YYREEE (reference sequence). This CDR3 has 15 amino acids. V shed 5 bases and J 5 bases; nucleotides not matched to a gene: 8.

The gene calls are TRBV5-4 and TRBJ2-7; 9 nucleotides align to TRBD2. Germline values: CDR1 SGHNT, CDR2 YYREEE (reference sequence). J gave up 4 bases and V 4 bases, and 9 bases lay outside the gene matches. This CDR3 has 15 residues. The DNA for the CDR3 is TGTGCCAGCAGCCCGCCGGGACTAGCAGAATACGAGCAGTACTTC. Amino acid sequence: CASSPPGLAEYEQYF.

This chain links TRBV2 with TRBJ2-7; 8 positions agree with TRBD1. The length of the CDR3 is 14 residues. CDR1 is SNHLY, CDR2 FYNNEI, per germline. V lost 11 bases and J lost 1; bases outside the gene matches: 10. The CDR3 DNA follows: TGTGCCGCAAGACGGGACAGGACTTCCTACGAGCAGTACTTC. Translating it yields CAARRDRTSYEQYF.